The TCR beta chain under discussion was sequenced for a study of cytomegalovirus exposure and HLA in healthy donors. General study results and limits: Links to common viral pathogens appeared, in a later analysis, for several of the most significant clusters. Most of the TCR beta V segments (in an earlier analysis) were productive either about 87% or about 30% of the time. Further analysis, carried out later, found HLA-associated TCR beta chains more clonally expanded than equally common other chains. TCR beta V- and J-gene trimming was later associated with a missense DCLRE1C variant.

About this clone itself: What it binds is not known.

A multiplex PCR was run with 60 Vbeta primers and 13 Jbeta primers. The data were produced by immunoSEQ multiplex PCR, yet TCRdb's version contains in-frame clones alone and is incomplete. The data contain around 130,000 clones, around 79% of them singletons. The receptor's source is a woman aged 40 to 49 in good health and CMV-seropositive. Sequenced material: PBMCs.

CDR3 protein: CASSYQGSGNTIYF. The CDR3 DNA reads as TGTGCCAGCAGTTATCAGGGCTCTGGAAACACCATATATTTT. The rearrangement links TRBV6-5 to TRBJ1-3; D possibly corresponds to TRBD1 (5 bases). Looked up from germline, CDR1 is MNHEY and CDR2 is SVGAGI. The V end lost 3 bases, the J end lost 0 bases, and 6 bases lay between the germline ends. The CDR3 has 14 residues.